The 10 T cell receptor beta chains presented below share a single source sample, sequenced in a study of T cells in Graves' hyperthyroidism and ophthalmopathy (dated 2019 in TCRdb). Receptors were amplified or captured by multiplex PCR. Sequencing instrument: Illumina HiSeq 2000. The TCR beta CDR3 regions were amplified from the RNA transcripts. The TCR CDR3 was subjected to a first round of RT-PCR using the HTBI primer set and the Qiagen OneStep RT-PCR kit. Starting from the raw public reads, TCRdb applied fastp trimming at Q25, assembled clones with MiXCR and retained in-frame beta chains. Rows with a matching CDR3 protein are joined into one entry that keeps the most common DNA and genes. The sample data list hundreds of thousands of distinct CDR3 sequences, and about a sixth of these were observed just once. Around 18% of the sample goes to the ten largest clones. The source material was blood. The source of these receptors is a woman younger than 35 with Graves' hyperthyroidism.

This clonotype was counted many times. This sequence joins TRBV6-6 and TRBJ1-1, with D maybe TRBD1 (5 bases). V was pared by 0 bases and J by 4 bases, with 12 bases between. This CDR3 is built from 15 residues. CDR1 and CDR2 from the germline V gene are MNHNY and SVGAGI (reference sequence). The DNA for the CDR3 is TGTGCCAGCAGTTACTCTATAACTGGGGCCACTGAAGCTTTCTTT. Protein product: CASSYSITGATEAFF.

This clonotype was recorded at least ten times. The CDR3 loop is CASRFRTGGSYEQYF. The CDR3 coding sequence is TGTGCCAGTAGATTCAGGACAGGGGGCTCCTACGAGCAGTACTTC. The J gene is TRBJ2-7, the V gene TRBV19, with TRBD1 matching 10 bases. This CDR3 comprises 15 residues. Germline lookup yields CDR1 LNHDA and CDR2 SQIVND (reference sequence). V trimming: 6 bases; J trimming: 0 bases; junction bases outside the gene matches: 5.

Ten or more counts support this clonotype. The chain employs TRBV12-3 or TRBV12-4 and TRBJ2-1; the match to TRBD2 covers 12 bases. This CDR3 spans 16 amino acids. V dropped 7 bases and J dropped 0; count of bases not matched to a gene: 4. The CDR3 reads CASNTGLAGSYNEQFF. In DNA, the CDR3 is TGTGCCAGCAATACGGGACTAGCGGGCTCCTACAATGAGCAGTTCTTC.

This clonotype has only a few counts. The CDR3 nucleotides read TGTGCCAGCAGTTTCAAACACGGACTTGGGGGATCCTCCGGACAAGAGACCCAGTACTTC. As protein: CASSFKHGLGGSSGQETQYF. The V call is TRBV12-3 or TRBV12-4, the J call TRBJ2-5; D is perhaps TRBD1 or TRBD2 (5 bases each). This CDR3 has 20 amino acids. V was clipped by 3 bases and J by 2 bases, with 28 bases between them.

The table lists this clonotype with many counts. The chain links TRBV6-2 or TRBV6-3 to TRBJ2-1, with D possibly TRBD2 on 6 matching bases. This CDR3 spans 14 amino acids. V was trimmed by 6 bases and J by 0 bases, leaving 9 bases between them. Germline lookup yields CDR1 MNHEY and CDR2 SVGEGT. The CDR3 nucleotides read TGTGCCAGCAGCCGGGAGAGCTCCTACAATGAGCAGTTCTTC. Its protein product is CASSRESSYNEQFF.

The sample holds a few counts of this clonotype. This chain joins TRBV15 and TRBJ1-2; D gene ambiguous. The V and J ends lost 3 bases and 0 bases respectively, with 5 bases between them. CDR1 and CDR2 (germline): LNHNV, YYDKDF (reference sequence). The CDR3 sequence is 13 residues long. The DNA for the CDR3 is TGTGCCACCAGCAGCCAGACTAACTATGGCTACACCTTC. Translated: CATSSQTNYGYTF.

This clonotype occurred many times. The chain recombines TRBV12-3 or TRBV12-4 with TRBJ2-3, with unresolved D. Trimming removed 7 bases at V and 1 base at J, with 15 bases between. This CDR3 is built from 15 residues. In DNA form, the CDR3 reads TGTGCCAGCACCAAGGATTGGAGACGCACAGATACGCAGTATTTT. Its protein product is CASTKDWRRTDTQYF.

This clonotype was seen repeatedly, ten times or more. The chain joins TRBV6-1 to TRBJ2-7; D is possibly TRBD1 or TRBD2 (5 bases each). Germline-derived CDR1 and CDR2 are MNHNS and SASEGT. Trimming took off 7 bases at V and 0 bases at J, with 13 bases between the two ends. The CDR3 runs 14 residues. As DNA, the CDR3 is TGTGCCAGCAAACCGGGACCGAGCTCCTACGAGCAGTACTTC. Translation: CASKPGPSSYEQYF.

This clonotype was seen at least ten times. The chain couples TRBV27 to TRBJ2-7, with D perhaps matching TRBD1 (5 bases). The CDR3 covers 12 residues. CDR1 MNHEY and CDR2 SMNVEV come from the germline V gene (reference sequence). The V gene lost 10 bases and the J gene lost 2 bases, with 12 bases spanning the gap. The CDR3 nucleotides are TGTGCCAAGACCCAGGGCCCCTACGAGCAGTACTTC. Its translation is CAKTQGPYEQYF.

This clonotype was found a few times. The rearrangement uses TRBV4-1 and TRBJ2-7; 9 bases are shared with TRBD1. The germline gives CDR1 MGHRA, CDR2 YSYEKL. V dropped 1 base and J dropped 6; count of bases not matched to a gene: 13. The CDR3 covers 17 residues. CDR3 protein: CASSQGDRAPFVLEQYF. As DNA, the CDR3 is TGCGCCAGCAGCCAAGGGGACAGGGCCCCCTTCGTTCTCGAGCAGTACTTC.